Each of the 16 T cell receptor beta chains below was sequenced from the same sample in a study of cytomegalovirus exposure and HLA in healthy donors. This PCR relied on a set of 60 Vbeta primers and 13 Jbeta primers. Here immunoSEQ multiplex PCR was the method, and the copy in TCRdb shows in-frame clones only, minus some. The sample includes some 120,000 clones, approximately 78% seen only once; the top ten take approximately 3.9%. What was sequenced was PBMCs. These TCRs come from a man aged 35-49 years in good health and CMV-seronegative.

The CDR3 spells CASSDFLGQGGETQYF. For the CDR3, the DNA is TGTGCCAGCAGTGATTTCCTAGGACAGGGGGGGGAGACCCAGTACTTC. V gene TRBV6-1 combines with J gene TRBJ2-5; 10 bases map to TRBD1. V was clipped by 3 bases and J by 5 bases; unmatched bases: 9. Looked up from germline, CDR1 is MNHNS and CDR2 is SASEGT. CDR3 length equals 16 residues.

The CDR3 coding sequence is TGCGCCAGCAGCTTGTTGTCCCAGTCTAACTATGGCTACACCTTC. Translating gives CASSLLSQSNYGYTF. The rearrangement uses TRBV5-1 and TRBJ1-2; D gene uncertain. This CDR3 is built from 15 residues. Trimming left V 1 base short and J 0 bases short, with 10 bases between. The germline V gene has CDR1 SGHRS and CDR2 YFSETQ.

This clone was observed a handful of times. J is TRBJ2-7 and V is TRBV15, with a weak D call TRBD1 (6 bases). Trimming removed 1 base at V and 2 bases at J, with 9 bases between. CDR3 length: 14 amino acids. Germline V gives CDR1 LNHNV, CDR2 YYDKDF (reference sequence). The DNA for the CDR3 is TGTGCCACCAGCAGAGCAGGGGTCGCCTACGAGCAGTACTTC. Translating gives CATSRAGVAYEQYF. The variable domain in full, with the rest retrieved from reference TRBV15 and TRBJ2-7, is DAMVIQNPRYQVTQFGKPVTLSCSQTLNHNVMYWYQQKSSQAPKLLFHYYDKDFNNEADTPDNFQSRRPNTSFCFLDIRSPGLGDTAMYLCATSRAGVAYEQYFGPGTRLTVT.

CDR3 bases: TGTGCCAGCAGCTTCTCCGCCCAGGACAGGGGAAGAGGGGGCTACACCTTC. The encoded protein is CASSFSAQDRGRGGYTF. The chain is built from TRBV7-2 and TRBJ1-2, with 9 positions matching TRBD1. In germline, CDR1 is SGHTA, CDR2 FQGNSA. This CDR3 comprises 17 residues. Trimming took 3 bases from V and 8 from J; bases not matched to a gene: 16.

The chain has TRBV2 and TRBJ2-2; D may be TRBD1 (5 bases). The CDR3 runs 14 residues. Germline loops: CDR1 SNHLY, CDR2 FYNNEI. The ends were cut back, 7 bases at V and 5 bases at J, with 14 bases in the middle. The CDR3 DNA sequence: TGTGCCAGCAAGACAGCTTGGGAAACCGGGGAGCTGTTTTTT. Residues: CASKTAWETGELFF.

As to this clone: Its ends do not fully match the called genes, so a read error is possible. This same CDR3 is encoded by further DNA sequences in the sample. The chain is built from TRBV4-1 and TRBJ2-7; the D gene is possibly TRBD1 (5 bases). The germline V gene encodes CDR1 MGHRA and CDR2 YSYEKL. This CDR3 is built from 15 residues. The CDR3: CASSQDPVGADEQYF. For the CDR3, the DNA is TGCGCCAGTAGCCAAGATCCTGTAGGGGCGGACGAGCAGTACTTC.

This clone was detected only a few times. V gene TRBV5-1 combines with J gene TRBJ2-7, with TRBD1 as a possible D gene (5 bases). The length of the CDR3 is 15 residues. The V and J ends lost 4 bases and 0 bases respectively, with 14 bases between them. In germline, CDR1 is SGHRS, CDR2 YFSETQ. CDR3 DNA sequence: TGCGCCAGCAGCCTAGGGGCCAGAGACTCCTACGAGCAGTACTTC. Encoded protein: CASSLGARDSYEQYF.

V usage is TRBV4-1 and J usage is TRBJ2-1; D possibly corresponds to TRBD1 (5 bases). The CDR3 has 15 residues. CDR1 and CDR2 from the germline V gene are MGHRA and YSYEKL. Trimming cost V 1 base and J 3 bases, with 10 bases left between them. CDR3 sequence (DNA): TGCGCCAGCAGCCAAGCTTCTCAGGGCTACAATGAGCAGTTCTTC. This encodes CASSQASQGYNEQFF.

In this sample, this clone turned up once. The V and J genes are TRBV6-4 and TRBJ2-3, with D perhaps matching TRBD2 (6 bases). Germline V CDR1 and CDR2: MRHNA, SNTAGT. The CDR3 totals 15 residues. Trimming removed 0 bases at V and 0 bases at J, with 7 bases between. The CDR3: CASSDSAGSTDTQYF. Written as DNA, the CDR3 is TGTGCCAGCAGTGACTCGGCGGGGAGCACAGATACGCAGTATTTT.

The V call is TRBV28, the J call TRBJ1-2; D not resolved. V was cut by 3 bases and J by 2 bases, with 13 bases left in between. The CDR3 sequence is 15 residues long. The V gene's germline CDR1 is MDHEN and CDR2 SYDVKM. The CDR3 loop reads CASSFLREQNYGYTF. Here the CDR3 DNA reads TGTGCCAGCAGTTTTTTGCGGGAGCAGAACTATGGCTACACCTTC.

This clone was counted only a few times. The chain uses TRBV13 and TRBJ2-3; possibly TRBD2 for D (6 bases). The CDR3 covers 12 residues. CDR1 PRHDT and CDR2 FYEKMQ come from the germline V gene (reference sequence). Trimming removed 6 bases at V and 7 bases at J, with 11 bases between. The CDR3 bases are TGTGCCAGCAGGGAAGGCGGGAATACGCAGTATTTT. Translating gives CASREGGNTQYF. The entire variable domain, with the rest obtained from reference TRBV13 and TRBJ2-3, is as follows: AAGVIQSPRHLIKEKRETATLKCYPIPRHDTVYWYQQGPGQDPQFLISFYEKMQSDKGSIPDRFSAQQFSDYHSELNMSSLELGDSALYFCASREGGNTQYFGPGTRLTVL.

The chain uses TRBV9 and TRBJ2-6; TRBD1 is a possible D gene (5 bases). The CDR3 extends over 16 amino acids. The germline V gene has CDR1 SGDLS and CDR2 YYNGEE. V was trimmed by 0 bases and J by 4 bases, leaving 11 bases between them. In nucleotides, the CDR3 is TGTGCCAGCAGCGTAGCTAGGCAGGGAGGGGCCAACGTCCTGACTTTC. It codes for CASSVARQGGANVLTF.

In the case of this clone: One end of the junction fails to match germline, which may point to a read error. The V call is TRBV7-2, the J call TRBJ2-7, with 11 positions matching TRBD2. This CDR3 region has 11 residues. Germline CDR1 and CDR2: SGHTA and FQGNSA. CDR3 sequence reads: CASSPGLAATF. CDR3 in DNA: TGTGCCAGCAGCCCGGGACTAGCGGCGACTTTC.

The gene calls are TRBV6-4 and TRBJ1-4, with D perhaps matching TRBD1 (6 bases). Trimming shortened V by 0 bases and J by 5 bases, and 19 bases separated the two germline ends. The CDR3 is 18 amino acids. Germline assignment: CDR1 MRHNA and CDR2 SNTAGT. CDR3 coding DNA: TGTGCCAGCAGTGACTCATCCTACGACAGGAGGTTAAATGAAAAACTGTTTTTT. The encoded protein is CASSDSSYDRRLNEKLFF.

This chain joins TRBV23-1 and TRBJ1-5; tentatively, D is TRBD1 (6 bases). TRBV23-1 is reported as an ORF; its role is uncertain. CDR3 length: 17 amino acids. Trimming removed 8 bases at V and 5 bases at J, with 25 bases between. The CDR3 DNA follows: TGCGCCAGCCGACCACGCTTTTTACAGGGTTACTATCAGCCCCAGCATTTT. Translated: CASRPRFLQGYYQPQHF.

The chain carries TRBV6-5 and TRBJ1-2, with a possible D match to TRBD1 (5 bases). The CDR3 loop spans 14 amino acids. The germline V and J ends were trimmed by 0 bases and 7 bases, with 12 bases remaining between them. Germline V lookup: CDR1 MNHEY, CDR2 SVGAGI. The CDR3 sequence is CASSYSLGQGGYTF. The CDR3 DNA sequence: TGTGCCAGCAGTTACTCGCTGGGGCAGGGTGGCTACACCTTC.